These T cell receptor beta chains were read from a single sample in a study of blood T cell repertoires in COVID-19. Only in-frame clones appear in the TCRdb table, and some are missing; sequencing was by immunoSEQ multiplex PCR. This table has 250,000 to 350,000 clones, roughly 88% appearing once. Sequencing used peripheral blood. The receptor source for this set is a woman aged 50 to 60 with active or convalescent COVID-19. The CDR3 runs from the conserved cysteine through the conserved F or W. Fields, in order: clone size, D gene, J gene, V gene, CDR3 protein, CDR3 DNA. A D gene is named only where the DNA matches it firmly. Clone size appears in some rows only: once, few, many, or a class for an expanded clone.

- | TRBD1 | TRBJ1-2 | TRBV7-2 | CASSLAGGQGYGYTF | TGTGCCAGCAGCTTAGCGGGGGGACAGGGGTATGGCTACACCTTC
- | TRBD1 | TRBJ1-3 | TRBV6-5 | CASREGATGNTIYF | TGTGCCAGCAGGGAGGGGGCAACTGGAAACACCATATATTTT
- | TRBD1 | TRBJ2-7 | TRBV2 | CASSVNRGYEQYF | TGTGCCAGCAGTGTAAACAGGGGCTACGAGCAGTACTTC
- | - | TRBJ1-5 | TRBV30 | CAWTGGGGNQPQHF | TGTGCCTGGACGGGCGGGGGAGGCAATCAGCCCCAGCATTTT
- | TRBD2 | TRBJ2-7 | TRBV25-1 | CASTDGGRGTYEQYF | TGTGCCAGCACGGACGGCGGGAGGGGGACCTACGAGCAGTACTTC
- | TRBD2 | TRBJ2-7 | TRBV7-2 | CASSIKGRGYEQYF | TGTGCCAGCAGCATAAAGGGGAGGGGCTACGAGCAGTACTTC
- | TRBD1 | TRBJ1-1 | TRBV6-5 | CASSRNRGNTEAFF | TGTGCCAGCAGCAGGAACAGGGGGAACACTGAAGCTTTCTTT
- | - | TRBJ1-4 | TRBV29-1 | CSVSSSPSWGVREKLFF | TGCAGCGTTAGTTCCTCCCCGTCGTGGGGGGTTAGGGAAAAACTGTTTTTT
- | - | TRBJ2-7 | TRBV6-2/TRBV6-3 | CASSRTGDYEQYF | TGTGCCAGCAGCCGGACGGGGGACTACGAGCAGTACTTC
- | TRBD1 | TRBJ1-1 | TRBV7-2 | CASRVGQDTEAFF | TGTGCCAGCAGGGTGGGACAGGACACTGAAGCTTTCTTT
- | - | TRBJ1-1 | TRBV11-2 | CASSLLKDRYILGEAFF | TGTGCCAGCAGCTTACTTAAAGACAGGTATATTCTCGGTGAAGCTTTCTTT
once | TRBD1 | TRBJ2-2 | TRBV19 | CASSAGQGWPGELFF | TGTGCCAGTAGTGCCGGACAGGGGTGGCCCGGGGAGCTGTTTTTT
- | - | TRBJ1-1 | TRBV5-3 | CARSLTGRDTEAFF | TGTGCCAGAAGCTTGACAGGTAGGGACACTGAAGCTTTCTTT
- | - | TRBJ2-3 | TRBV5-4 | CASSLVGSANTQYF | TGTGCCAGCAGCTTGGTCGGGAGTGCAAATACGCAGTATTTT
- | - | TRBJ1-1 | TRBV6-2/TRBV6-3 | CASSYSGGGTEAFF | TGTGCCAGCAGTTATTCGGGGGGCGGCACTGAAGCTTTCTTT
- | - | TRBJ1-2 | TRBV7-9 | CASSLREIEGYTF | TGTGCCAGCAGCTTGAGGGAAATCGAAGGCTACACCTTC
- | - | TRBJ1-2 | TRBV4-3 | CASSQATGSYGYTF | TGCGCCAGCAGCCAAGCGACAGGAAGCTATGGCTACACCTTC
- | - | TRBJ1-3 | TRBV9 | CASSVGTPKGNTIYF | TGTGCCAGCAGCGTCGGGACTCCAAAGGGAAACACCATATATTTT
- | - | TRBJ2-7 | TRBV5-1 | CASSGQGQGSDEQYF | TGCGCCAGCAGCGGACAAGGGCAGGGTTCCGACGAGCAGTACTTC
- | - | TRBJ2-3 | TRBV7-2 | CASSLWGGGATDTQYF | TGTGCCAGCAGCTTATGGGGCGGGGGCGCCACAGATACGCAGTATTTT
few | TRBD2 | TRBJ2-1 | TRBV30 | CAWTPSGGYNEQFF | TGTGCCTGGACCCCTAGCGGGGGCTACAATGAGCAGTTCTTC
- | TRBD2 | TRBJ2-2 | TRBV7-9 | CASSSGGKQGTTGELFF | TGTGCCAGCAGCTCGGGGGGGAAACAGGGTACCACCGGGGAGCTGTTTTTT
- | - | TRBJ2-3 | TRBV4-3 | CASSQDRDTQYF | TGCGCCAGCAGCCAAGACAGAGATACGCAGTATTTT
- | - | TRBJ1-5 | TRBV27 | CASRLTFSYFNQPQHF | TGTGCCAGCAGGCTCACCTTCTCCTATTTCAATCAGCCCCAGCATTTT
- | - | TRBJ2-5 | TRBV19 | CASSTFGGVVETQYF | TGTGCCAGTAGTACCTTCGGCGGGGTGGTAGAGACCCAGTACTTC
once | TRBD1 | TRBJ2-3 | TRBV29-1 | CSVHTLGTGGTDTQYF | TGCAGCGTCCACACACTAGGGACAGGGGGTACAGATACGCAGTATTTT
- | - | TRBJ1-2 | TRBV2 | CASSVTGDINGYTF | TGTGCCAGCAGTGTGACAGGAGACATAAATGGCTACACCTTC
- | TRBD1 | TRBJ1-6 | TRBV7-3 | CASSHGQGNSPLHF | TGTGCCAGCAGCCACGGACAGGGGAATTCACCCCTCCACTTT
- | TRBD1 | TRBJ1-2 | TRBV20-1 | CSASTGGNYGYTF | TGCAGTGCTAGTACAGGGGGAAACTATGGCTACACCTTC
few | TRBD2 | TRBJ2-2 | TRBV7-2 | CASSLRTSGGYVAGELFF | TGTGCCAGCAGCCTCCGGACTAGCGGGGGTTACGTCGCCGGGGAGCTGTTTTTT
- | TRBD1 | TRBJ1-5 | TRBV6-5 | CASSYGQGNQPQHF | TGTGCCAGCAGTTATGGACAGGGCAATCAGCCCCAGCATTTT
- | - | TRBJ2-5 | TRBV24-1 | CATSDSLGGETQYF | TGTGCCACCAGTGACTCACTAGGAGGGGAGACCCAGTACTTC
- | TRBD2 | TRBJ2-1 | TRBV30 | CASPAGGSYNEQFF | TGTGCCTCCCCCGCGGGGGGCTCCTACAATGAGCAGTTCTTC
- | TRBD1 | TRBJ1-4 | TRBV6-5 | CASSDRENEKLFF | TGTGCCAGCAGCGACAGGGAGAATGAAAAACTGTTTTTT
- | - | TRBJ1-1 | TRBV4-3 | CASSQSTGVGAFF | TGCGCCAGCAGCCAAAGCACAGGCGTGGGAGCTTTCTTT
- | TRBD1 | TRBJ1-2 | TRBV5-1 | CASSLGQGLNYTF | TGCGCCAGCAGCTTAGGACAGGGTCTTAACTACACCTTC
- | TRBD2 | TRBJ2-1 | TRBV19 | CASSHYVAGGHEQFF | TGTGCCAGTAGTCACTATGTAGCGGGGGGGCATGAGCAGTTCTTC
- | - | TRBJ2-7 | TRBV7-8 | CASSSYLGGAYEQYF | TGTGCCAGCAGCTCCTATCTAGGTGGAGCCTACGAGCAGTACTTC
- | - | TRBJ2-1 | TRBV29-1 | CSLGGASGKYNEQFF | TGCAGCCTGGGGGGGGCTAGCGGAAAATACAATGAGCAGTTCTTC
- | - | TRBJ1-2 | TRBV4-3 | CASSQEFSLGYTF | TGCGCCAGCAGCCAAGAATTCTCCTTGGGCTACACCTTC
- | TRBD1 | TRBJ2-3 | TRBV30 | CAWIPRQGSYYTDTQYF | TGTGCCTGGATCCCCCGACAGGGAAGTTATTATACAGATACGCAGTATTTT
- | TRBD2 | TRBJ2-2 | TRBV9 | CASSVGRATGELFF | TGTGCCAGCAGCGTTGGGAGGGCGACCGGGGAGCTGTTTTTT
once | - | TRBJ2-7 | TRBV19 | CASSMGGILYEQYF | TGTGCCAGTAGTATGGGCGGGATTCTCTACGAGCAGTACTTC
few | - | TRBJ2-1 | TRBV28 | CASSPIGGRLGNEQFF | TGTGCCAGCAGCCCCATTGGAGGGCGACTGGGCAATGAGCAGTTCTTC
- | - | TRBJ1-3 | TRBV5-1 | CASSRWGNTIYF | TGCGCCAGCAGCCGGTGGGGAAACACCATATATTTT
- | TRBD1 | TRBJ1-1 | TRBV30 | CAWGLKGGRNTEAFF | TGTGCCTGGGGACTTAAAGGGGGCAGGAACACTGAAGCTTTCTTT
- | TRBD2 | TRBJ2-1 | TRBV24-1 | CATSVPRGLDRAHNEQFF | TGTGCCACCAGTGTCCCCCGGGGACTAGACCGAGCGCACAATGAGCAGTTCTTC
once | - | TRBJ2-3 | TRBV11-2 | CASSSHRRILATDTQYF | TGTGCCAGCAGCTCACACCGTAGGATACTAGCAACAGATACGCAGTATTTT
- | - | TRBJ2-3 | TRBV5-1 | CASSLGKGGGANTDTQYF | TGCGCCAGCAGCTTAGGTAAGGGTGGCGGGGCAAACACAGATACGCAGTATTTT
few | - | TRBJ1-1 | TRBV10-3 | CAISALLLLNTEAFF | TGTGCCATCAGTGCGCTTTTACTGTTGAACACTGAAGCTTTCTTT
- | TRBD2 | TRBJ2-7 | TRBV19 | CASSIASGRNSHNEQYF | TGTGCCAGTAGTATAGCCAGCGGGAGGAACTCGCACAACGAGCAGTACTTC
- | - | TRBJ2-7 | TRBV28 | CASSLLTRGQGGYEQYF | TGTGCCAGCAGTTTATTAACCAGGGGGCAGGGAGGGTACGAGCAGTACTTC
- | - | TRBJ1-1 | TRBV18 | CASSPLRDTTEAFF | TGTGCCAGCTCACCACTCAGGGATACTACTGAAGCTTTCTTT
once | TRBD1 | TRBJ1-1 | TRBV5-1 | CASSLRDRGVDTEAFF | TGCGCCAGCAGCTTGCGGGACAGGGGTGTGGACACTGAAGCTTTCTTT
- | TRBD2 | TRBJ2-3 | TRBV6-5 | CASRLAGGDTQYF | TGTGCCTCAAGACTAGCGGGAGGTGATACGCAGTATTTT
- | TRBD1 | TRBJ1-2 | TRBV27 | CASSLYRGLDGYTF | TGTGCCAGCAGTTTATACAGGGGGCTAGATGGCTACACCTTC
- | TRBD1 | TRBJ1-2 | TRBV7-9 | CASSPDRGQGDGYTF | TGTGCCAGCAGCCCAGATCGGGGACAGGGGGATGGCTACACCTTC